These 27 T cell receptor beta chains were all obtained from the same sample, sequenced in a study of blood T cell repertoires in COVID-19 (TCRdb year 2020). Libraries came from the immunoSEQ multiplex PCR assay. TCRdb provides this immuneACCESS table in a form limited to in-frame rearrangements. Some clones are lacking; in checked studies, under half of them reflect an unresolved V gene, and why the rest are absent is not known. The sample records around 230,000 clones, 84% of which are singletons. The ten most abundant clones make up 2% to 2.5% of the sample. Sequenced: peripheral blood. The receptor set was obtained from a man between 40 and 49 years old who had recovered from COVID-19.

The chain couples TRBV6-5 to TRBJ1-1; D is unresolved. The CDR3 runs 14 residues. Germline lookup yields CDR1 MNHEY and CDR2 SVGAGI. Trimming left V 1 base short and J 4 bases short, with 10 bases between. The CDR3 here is CASSYLVSGTEAFF. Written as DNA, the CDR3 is TGTGCCAGCAGTTACTTAGTAAGTGGCACTGAAGCTTTCTTT.

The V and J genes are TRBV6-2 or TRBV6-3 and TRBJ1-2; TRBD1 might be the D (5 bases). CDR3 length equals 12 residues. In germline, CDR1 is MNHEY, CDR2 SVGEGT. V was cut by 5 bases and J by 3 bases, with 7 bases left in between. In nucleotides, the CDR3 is TGTGCCAGCAGTAGCAGGGACTATGGCTACACCTTC. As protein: CASSSRDYGYTF.

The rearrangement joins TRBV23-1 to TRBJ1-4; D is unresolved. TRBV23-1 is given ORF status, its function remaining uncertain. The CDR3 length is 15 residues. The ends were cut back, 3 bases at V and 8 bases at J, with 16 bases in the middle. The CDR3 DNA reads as TGCGCCAGCAGTCATCCCGGATATGGGAGGGAAAAACTGTTTTTT. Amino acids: CASSHPGYGREKLFF.

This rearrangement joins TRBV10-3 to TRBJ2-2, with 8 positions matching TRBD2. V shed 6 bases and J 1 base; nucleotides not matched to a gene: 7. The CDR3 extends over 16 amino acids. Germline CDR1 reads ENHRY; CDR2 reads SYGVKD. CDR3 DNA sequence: TGTGCCATCAGCGATCCGGGACTAGTGAACACCGGGGAGCTGTTTTTT. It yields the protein CAISDPGLVNTGELFF.

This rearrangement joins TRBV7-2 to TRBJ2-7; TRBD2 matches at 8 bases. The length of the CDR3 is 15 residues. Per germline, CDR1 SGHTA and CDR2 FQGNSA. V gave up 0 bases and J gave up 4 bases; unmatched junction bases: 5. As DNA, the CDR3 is TGTGCCAGCAGCTTAGCGGGGGCTAGCGGGTACGAGCAGTACTTC. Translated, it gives CASSLAGASGYEQYF.

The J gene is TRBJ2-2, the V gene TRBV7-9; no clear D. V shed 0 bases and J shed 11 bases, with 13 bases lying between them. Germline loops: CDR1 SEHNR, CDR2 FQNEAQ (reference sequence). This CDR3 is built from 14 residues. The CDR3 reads CASSLAQAWNELFF. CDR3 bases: TGTGCCAGCAGCTTAGCGCAGGCGTGGAACGAGCTGTTTTTT.

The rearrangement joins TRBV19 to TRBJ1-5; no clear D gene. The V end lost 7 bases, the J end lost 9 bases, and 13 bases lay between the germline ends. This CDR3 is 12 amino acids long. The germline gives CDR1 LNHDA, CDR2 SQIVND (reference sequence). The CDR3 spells CASTFMFRPQHF. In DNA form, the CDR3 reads TGTGCCAGTACCTTCATGTTTAGGCCCCAGCATTTT.

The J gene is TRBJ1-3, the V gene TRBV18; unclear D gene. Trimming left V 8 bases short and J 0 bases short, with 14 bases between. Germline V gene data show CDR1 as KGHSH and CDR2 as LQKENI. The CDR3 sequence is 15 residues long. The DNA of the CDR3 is TGTGCCAGCCTTCCGACATCGAGCTCTGGAAACACCATATATTTT. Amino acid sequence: CASLPTSSSGNTIYF.

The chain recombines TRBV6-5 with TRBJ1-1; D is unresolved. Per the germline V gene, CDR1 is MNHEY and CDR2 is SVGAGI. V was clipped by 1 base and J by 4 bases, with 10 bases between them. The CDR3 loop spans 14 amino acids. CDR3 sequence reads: CASSYYEAATEAFF. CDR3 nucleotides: TGTGCCAGCAGTTACTATGAGGCGGCCACTGAAGCTTTCTTT.

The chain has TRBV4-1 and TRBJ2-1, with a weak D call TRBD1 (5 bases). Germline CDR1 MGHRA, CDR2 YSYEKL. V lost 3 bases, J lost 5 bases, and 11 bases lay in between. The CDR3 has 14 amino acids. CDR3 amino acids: CASSHGANNNEQFF. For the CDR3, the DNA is TGCGCCAGCAGCCATGGGGCTAACAACAATGAGCAGTTCTTC.

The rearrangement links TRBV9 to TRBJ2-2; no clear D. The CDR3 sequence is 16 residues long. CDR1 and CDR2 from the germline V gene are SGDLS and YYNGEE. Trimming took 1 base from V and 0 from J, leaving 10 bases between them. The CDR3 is CASSVTPRANTGELFF. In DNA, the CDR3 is TGTGCCAGCAGCGTAACCCCTCGAGCGAACACCGGGGAGCTGTTTTTT.

The CDR3 region is CASSIDRLRTGGDTQYF. The CDR3 DNA follows: TGTGCCAGTAGTATAGATCGTCTAAGGACAGGGGGAGATACGCAGTATTTT. The V call is TRBV19, the J call TRBJ2-3; TRBD1 agrees at 10 bases. The CDR3 consists of 17 residues. Germline V CDR1 and CDR2: LNHDA, SQIVND (reference sequence). Trimming cost V 0 bases and J 5 bases; bases outside gene matches: 8.

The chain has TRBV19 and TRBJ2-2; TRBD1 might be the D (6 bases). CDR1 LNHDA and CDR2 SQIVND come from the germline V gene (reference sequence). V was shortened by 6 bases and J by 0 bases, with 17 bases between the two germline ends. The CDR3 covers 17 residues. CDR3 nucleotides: TGTGCCAGTAGCGAAGTACCGGGACAAGCGAACACCGGGGAGCTGTTTTTT. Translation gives CASSEVPGQANTGELFF.

CDR3 sequence reads: CASSFRVGVGYGYTF. The CDR3 region has the DNA TGTGCCAGCAGCTTCCGGGTAGGGGTTGGCTATGGCTACACCTTC. The chain joins TRBV7-2 to TRBJ1-2, with a possible D match to TRBD1 (5 bases). CDR3 length: 15 residues. The germline V gene has CDR1 SGHTA and CDR2 FQGNSA. V was clipped by 3 bases and J by 4 bases, with 15 bases between them.

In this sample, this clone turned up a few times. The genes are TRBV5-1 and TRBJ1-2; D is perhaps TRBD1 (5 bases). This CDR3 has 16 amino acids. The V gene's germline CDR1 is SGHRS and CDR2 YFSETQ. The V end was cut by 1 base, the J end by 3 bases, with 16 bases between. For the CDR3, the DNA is TGCGCCAGCAGCTTGCTTCCAGCCGGGGGGGACTATGGCTACACCTTC. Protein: CASSLLPAGGDYGYTF.

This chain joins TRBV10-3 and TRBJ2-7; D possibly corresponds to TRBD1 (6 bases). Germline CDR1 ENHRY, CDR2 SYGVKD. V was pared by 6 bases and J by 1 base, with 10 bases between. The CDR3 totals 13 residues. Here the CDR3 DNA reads TGTGCCATCAGGGACAGTTTGTCCTACGAGCAGTACTTC. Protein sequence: CAIRDSLSYEQYF.

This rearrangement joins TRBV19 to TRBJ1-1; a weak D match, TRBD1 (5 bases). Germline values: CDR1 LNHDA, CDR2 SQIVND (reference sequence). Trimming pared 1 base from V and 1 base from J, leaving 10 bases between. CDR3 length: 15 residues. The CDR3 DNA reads TGTGCCAGTAGTATAGTCCCCGGACAGAACACTGAAGCTTTCTTT. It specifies CASSIVPGQNTEAFF.

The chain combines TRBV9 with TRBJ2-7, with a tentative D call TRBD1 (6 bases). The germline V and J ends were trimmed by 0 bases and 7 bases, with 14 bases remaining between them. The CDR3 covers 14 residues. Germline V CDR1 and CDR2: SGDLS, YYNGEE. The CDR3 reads CASSVASQGGEQYF. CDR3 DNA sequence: TGTGCCAGCAGCGTAGCCTCACAGGGCGGGGAGCAGTACTTC.

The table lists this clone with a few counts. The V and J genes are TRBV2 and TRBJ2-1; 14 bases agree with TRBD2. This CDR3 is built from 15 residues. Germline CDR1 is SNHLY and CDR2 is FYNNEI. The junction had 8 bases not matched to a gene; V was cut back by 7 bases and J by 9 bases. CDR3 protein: CASTKGLAGALEQFF. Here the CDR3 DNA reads TGTGCCAGCACCAAGGGACTAGCGGGAGCTCTTGAGCAGTTCTTC.

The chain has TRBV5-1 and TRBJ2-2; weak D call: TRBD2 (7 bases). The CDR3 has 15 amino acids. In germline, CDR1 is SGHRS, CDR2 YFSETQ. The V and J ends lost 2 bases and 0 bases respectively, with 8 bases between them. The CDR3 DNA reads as TGCGCCAGCAGCTTAGGGGGGGCGAACACCGGGGAGCTGTTTTTT. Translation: CASSLGGANTGELFF. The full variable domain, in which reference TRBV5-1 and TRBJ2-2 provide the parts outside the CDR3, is KAGVTQTPRYLIKTRGQQVTLSCSPISGHRSVSWYQQTPGQGLQFLFEYFSETQRNKGNFPGRFSGRQFSNSRSEMNVSTLELGDSALYLCASSLGGANTGELFFGEGSRLTVL.

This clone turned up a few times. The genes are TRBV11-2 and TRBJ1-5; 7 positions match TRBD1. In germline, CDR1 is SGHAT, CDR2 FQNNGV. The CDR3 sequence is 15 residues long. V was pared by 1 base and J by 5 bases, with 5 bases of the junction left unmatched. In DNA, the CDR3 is TGTGCCAGCAGCTTAGGGACAGGAGATTATCAGCCCCAGCATTTT. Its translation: CASSLGTGDYQPQHF.

CDR3 nucleotides: TGCAGCGTTTCCAACATCTATGGCTACACCTTC. Protein sequence: CSVSNIYGYTF. The gene calls are TRBV29-1 and TRBJ1-2; D not certain. Germline-derived CDR1 and CDR2 are SQVTM and ANQGSEA. V lost 5 bases and J lost 4, with 8 bases in between. The CDR3 contains 11 residues.

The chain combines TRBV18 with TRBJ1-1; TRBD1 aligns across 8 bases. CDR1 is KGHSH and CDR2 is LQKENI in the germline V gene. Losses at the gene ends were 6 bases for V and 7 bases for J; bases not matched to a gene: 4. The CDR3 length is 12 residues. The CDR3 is CASSHRGIEAFF. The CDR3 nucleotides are TGTGCCAGCTCTCACAGGGGGATTGAAGCTTTCTTT.

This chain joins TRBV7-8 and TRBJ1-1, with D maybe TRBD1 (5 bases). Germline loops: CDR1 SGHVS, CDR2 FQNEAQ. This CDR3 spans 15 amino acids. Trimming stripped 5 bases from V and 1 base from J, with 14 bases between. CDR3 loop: CASSLPWGGNTEAFF. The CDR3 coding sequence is TGTGCCAGCAGCCTCCCGTGGGGGGGGAACACTGAAGCTTTCTTT.

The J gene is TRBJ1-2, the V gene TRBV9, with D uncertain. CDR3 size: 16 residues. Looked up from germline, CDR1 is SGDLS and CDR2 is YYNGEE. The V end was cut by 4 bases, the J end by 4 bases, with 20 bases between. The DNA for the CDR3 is TGTGCCAGCAGCCGCGACATTTCCCATTATAGCTATGGCTACACCTTC. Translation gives CASSRDISHYSYGYTF.

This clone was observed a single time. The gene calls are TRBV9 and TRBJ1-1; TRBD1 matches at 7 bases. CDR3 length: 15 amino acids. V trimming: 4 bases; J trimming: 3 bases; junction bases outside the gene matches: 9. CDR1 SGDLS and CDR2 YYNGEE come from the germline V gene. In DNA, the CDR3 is TGTGCCAGCAGCATTGCCGGGACAGACTACACTGAAGCTTTCTTT. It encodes CASSIAGTDYTEAFF.

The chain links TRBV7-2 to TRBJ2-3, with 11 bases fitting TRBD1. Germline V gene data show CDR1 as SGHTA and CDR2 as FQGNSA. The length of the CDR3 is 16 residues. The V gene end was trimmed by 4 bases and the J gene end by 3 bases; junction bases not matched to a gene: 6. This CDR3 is CASSSAWDRGTDTQYF. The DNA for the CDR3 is TGTGCCAGCAGCTCCGCCTGGGACAGGGGGACAGATACGCAGTATTTT. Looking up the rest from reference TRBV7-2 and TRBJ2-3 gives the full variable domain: GAGVSQSPSNKVTEKGKDVELRCDPISGHTALYWYRQSLGQGLEFLIYFQGNSAPDKSGLPSDRFSAERTGGSVSTLTIQRTQQEDSAVYLCASSSAWDRGTDTQYFGPGTRLTVL.